Listed here is a single T cell receptor (beta chain). In the authors' workflow: The assay estimated nucleated cells by amplifying reference gene primers. Data came from immunoSEQ multiplex PCR; TCRdb stores just in-frame clones and leaves some out. From that table come the V and J calls and clone size; the DNA was used to work out D and trimming. There are roughly 66,000 clones in the sample; about four fifths occur only once, and around 4.4% lies in the top ten. The record originates from a study of blood T cell repertoires in COVID-19. Study-level background: PBMCs, B-cell-depleted T cells, or T cells provided the cDNA or gDNA that made up the material.

CDR1 is SGHRS, CDR2 YFSETQ, per germline. This CDR3 spans 14 amino acids. Germline trimming cut 4 bases from V and 4 bases from J; bases unmatched to any gene: 6. The specimen was peripheral blood. The J gene is TRBJ1-1, the V gene TRBV5-1; 8 nucleotides line up with TRBD1. The receptor comes from a woman aged 60-75 years with acute or convalescent COVID-19. The CDR3 reads CASSPMDRATEAFF. DNA of the CDR3: TGCGCCAGCAGCCCAATGGACAGGGCCACTGAAGCTTTCTTT.